The subject of this entry is one T cell receptor beta chain. Its antigen remains unidentified. With a J-beta primer mix and a sample-barcoded 5' primer, a second PCR ran about 7 to 12 cycles. Every cDNA was tagged by a template-switch adaptor with 12 random nucleotides. Using its own MiXCR run on the 5' RACE reads, TCRdb lists one record per CDR3 protein. The sample holds around 1,800,000 distinct CDR3 sequences, about 39% seen once. The data originate from a study of blood T cells in healthy people across ages. Study-wide results and limits: Percentage of naive T cells showed a strong correlation with TCR beta diversity. Age advanced and TCR beta diversity per million T cells fell, roughly linearly.

It was around 10 milliliters of peripheral blood that were drawn from each donor. Germline values: CDR1 KGHSH, CDR2 LQKENI. The CDR3 has 16 amino acids. This chain uses TRBV18 with TRBJ2-4, with D possibly TRBD1 on 5 matching bases. The J call may be wrong; the DNA end is better matched by TRBJ2-5. This TCR derives from a human donor in good health. The sample comprised blood. CDR3 sequence: CASSRAGWIGQETQYF. CDR3 DNA: TGTGCCAGCTCACGGGCAGGGTGGATTGGCCAAGAGACCCAGTACTTC.